The clone carrying this T cell receptor beta chain was counted between two and nine times. As yet, its antigen is unknown. A junction end diverges from the germline sequence, so it may reflect a read error. A constant-region primer served to make TCR beta cDNA from about 530 ng total RNA. Libraries covering TCR beta were generated through three nested multiplex PCR rounds (using a slightly modified ARM-PCR). PCR rounds one and two used TRBV1-TRBV30 forward primers with a C-beta reverse primer for around 9 cycles each. In TCRdb, the multiplex PCR reads were re-called with MiXCR into one record per CDR3 protein. The sample yields about 59,000 distinct CDR3 sequences, less than 85% seen once. The germline V gene encodes CDR1 MNHEY and CDR2 SVGAGI. The CDR3 runs to 15 residues. These data are taken from a study of tumor-infiltrating lymphocytes in primary liver carcinoma. RNA and DNA were co-extracted from approximately 20-30 mg of unsorted bulk tissue.

Regarding the study as a whole: Blood had a significantly lower top-250-clone fraction than tumors did (p = 0.039). In tumor-adjacent and tumor-blood pairs, overlap was lower than in tumor region pairs. Only about 7.5-24% of top clones spanned all five tumor regions.

The sample taken for sequencing was liver tumor tissue from sampling region 2. Subset of the sample: tumor region T2, inferior pole. The V gene is TRBV6-5, the J gene TRBJ1-1, with D maybe TRBD1 (5 bases). The TCR sequence derives from a man in his forties with primary liver carcinoma and hepatitis B virus infection. CDR3 sequence (DNA): TGTGCCAGCAGTTACTCGGGACGCCAGAACACTGACGCTTTCTTT. As protein: CASSYSGRQNTDAFF.